The clone carrying this T cell receptor beta chain was observed many times. Its antigen is unidentified. Breast cancer patients provided tissue from their axillary draining lymph nodes. The sample comes from a study of breast tumors, draining lymph nodes, adjacent tissues. Trimming pared 2 bases from V and 3 bases from J, leaving 14 bases between. Germline-derived CDR1 and CDR2 are DFQATT and SNEGSKA (reference sequence). The CDR3 has 15 residues. General observations from the study: That most tumor T cells come from lymph nodes remained unproven. Tumor TCR diversity was below lymph nodes but above nontumor tissue.

TCRdb called the multiplex PCR reads again in MiXCR, with one record for every CDR3 protein. The data contain about 200,000 distinct CDR3 sequences, 25% to 40% of them singletons. Material: axillary lymph node tissue. This sequence was found in a female donor with breast cancer. Some clones in this sample may be carry-over from other donors' samples. The chain recombines TRBV20-1 with TRBJ1-5; D not resolved. The CDR3 sequence: CSARPGAGSNQPQHF. As DNA, the CDR3 is TGCAGTGCTAGACCGGGAGCCGGGTCCAATCAGCCCCAGCATTTT.